This TCR beta chain stems from a study of T cell repertoires in cytomegalovirus infection. Study details: From public TCR beta signatures came an indication of both CMV infection and matching HLA type.

Germline loops: CDR1 MNHNS, CDR2 SASEGT. The CDR3 covers 17 residues. V trimming: 3 bases; J trimming: 2 bases; junction bases outside the gene matches: 8. Points from the study as a whole: In two of eight donors, the top clonotype was HLA-C-restricted CMV-specific. Public TCR beta family frequency separated CMV-and-HLA carriers, including in an independent cohort.

In TCRdb, the reads were re-called with MiXCR into one record per CDR3 protein. The repertoire has some 700,000 distinct CDR3 sequences, roughly a third of them found once; the top ten carry 2.8%. This clonotype has just a few counts. What it recognizes is unknown. Sequenced input: PBMCs. This clonotype originated in a human donor in good health (CMV status not recorded). Some clones in this sample may be carry-over from other donors' samples. This chain links TRBV6-1 with TRBJ2-3; 10 positions agree with TRBD1. CDR3 coding DNA: TGTGCCAGCAGTGACTATGGACAGGGGGTTTTCACAGATACGCAGTATTTT. Amino acids: CASSDYGQGVFTDTQYF.